This T cell receptor (beta chain) stems from a study of technical replicates of blood from a handful of donors. CDR3 length: 16 amino acids. V shed 3 bases, J shed 1 base, and the junction held 6 bases outside the gene matches. Germline values: CDR1 MNHNS, CDR2 SASEGT. Libraries were prepared by immunoSEQ multiplex PCR; TCRdb keeps only in-frame clonotypes and omits some of them. The table lists just under 100,000 clones, around 96% of them singletons. The origin of this receptor is a human donor in good health. The sample taken for sequencing was T cells isolated from PBMCs. V usage is TRBV6-1 and J usage is TRBJ2-1, with 7 bases fitting TRBD2. Written as DNA, the CDR3 is TGTGCCAGCAGTGACGGCGGGAGTGCGTCCTACAATGAGCAGTTCTTC. Residues: CASSDGGSASYNEQFF.